One sample yielded the 3 T cell receptor beta chains listed below, sequenced in a study of blood T cell repertoires in COVID-19. Generated by immunoSEQ multiplex PCR, the TCRdb table keeps only in-frame clones and is missing some. The sample holds 350,000 to 400,000 clones, 80% to 90% seen once. The sample consisted of PBMCs or T cells enriched from blood (not recorded which). Source of these receptors: a middle-aged man in a cohort exposed to, infected with or recovered from COVID-19 (not recorded which).

The chain couples TRBV19 to TRBJ2-7, with D possibly matching TRBD2 (5 bases). The V gene's germline CDR1 is LNHDA and CDR2 SQIVND (reference sequence). The CDR3 runs to 13 residues. V gave up 7 bases and J gave up 0 bases, with 10 bases separating them. The DNA of the CDR3 is TGTGCCAGTACCAATGGAGGCTCCTACGAGCAGTACTTC. Protein sequence: CASTNGGSYEQYF.

Notes on this clone: Different DNA sequences within this sample yield the same CDR3. The rearrangement uses TRBV5-1 and TRBJ1-1; 7 bases map to TRBD1. Germline lookup yields CDR1 SGHRS and CDR2 YFSETQ. V gave up 4 bases and J gave up 1 base; unmatched junction bases: 4. The CDR3 is 14 amino acids. In DNA, the CDR3 is TGCGCCAGCAGCCTAAGGACAGGGAACACTGAAGCTTTCTTT. This encodes CASSLRTGNTEAFF.

The rearrangement uses TRBV3-1 (or the pseudogene TRBV3-2) and TRBJ2-1, with D unclear. The V gene's germline CDR1 is LGHDT and CDR2 YNNKEL (reference sequence). There are 13 residues in the CDR3. Trimming shortened V by 4 bases and J by 7 bases, and 11 bases separated the two germline ends. The CDR3 sequence: CASSLSKVNEQFF. CDR3 nucleotide sequence: TGTGCCAGCAGCCTTAGCAAAGTTAATGAGCAGTTCTTC.